The 30 T cell receptor beta chains reported below all come from one sample, sequenced in a study of human T cells and chemical hapten exposure. The treatment denotes: therapeutic diphenylcyclopropenone sensitization with weekly scalp DPC. The study used a library that attached unique molecular identifiers to individual cDNA molecules. A single record per CDR3 protein comes from TCRdb applying MiXCR to the reads. The sample contains fewer than 5,500 distinct CDR3 sequences, 49% of which appear only once. Source: whole blood, taken before DPC sensitization or 2, 6, or about 24 weeks after (not recorded which). These receptors were collected from an adult with alopecia areata. Some clones in this sample may be carry-over from other donors' samples. This table probably holds off-target reads from a library built for another chain.

This chain connects TRBV7-6 to TRBJ2-3; TRBD2 agrees at 14 bases. Germline V gene sequence: CDR1 SGHVS, CDR2 FNYEAQ. The CDR3 is 16 residues long. The junction had 1 base not matched to a gene; V was cut back by 4 bases and J by 1 base. CDR3 bases: TGTGCCAGCAGCTCGGGACTAGCGGGGGGCACAGATACGCAGTATTTT. It specifies CASSSGLAGGTDTQYF.

This clonotype was picked up a small number of times. The rearrangement links TRBV19 to TRBJ2-1; D is ambiguous. V was trimmed by 4 bases and J by 7 bases, leaving 8 bases between them. This CDR3 spans 12 amino acids. From germline, CDR1 is LNHDA and CDR2 SQIVND (reference sequence). CDR3 nucleotides: TGTGCCAGTAGTACTCAGGTAAATGAGCAGTTCTTC. This translates into CASSTQVNEQFF.

The chain recombines TRBV3-1 with TRBJ2-5; TRBD2 might be the D (7 bases). Germline CDR1 is LGHDT and CDR2 is YNNKEL (reference sequence). V lost 4 bases and J 3 bases, leaving 12 bases between the germline ends. This CDR3 has 14 residues. Here the CDR3 DNA reads TGTGCCAGCAGCCGCCGGGGGGCCAAAGAGACCCAGTACTTC. This sequence encodes CASSRRGAKETQYF.

This chain joins TRBV24-1 and TRBJ2-2; D is unresolved. CDR1 and CDR2 from the germline V gene are KGHDR and SFDVKD. The CDR3 is made up of 14 amino acids. Trimming removed 7 bases at V and 0 bases at J, with 8 bases between. The DNA of the CDR3 is TGTGCCACCAGCAGACCGCCGAACACCGGGGAGCTGTTTTTT. The encoded protein is CATSRPPNTGELFF.

The sample holds a few counts of this clonotype. The genes are TRBV6-1 and TRBJ2-7, with 7 bases aligning to TRBD1. V lost 7 bases, J lost 0 bases, and 6 bases stayed unmatched. Per the germline V gene, CDR1 is MNHNS and CDR2 is SASEGT. This CDR3 comprises 14 residues. CDR3: CASTSGTASYEQYF. The CDR3 DNA follows: TGTGCCAGCACCTCCGGGACAGCCTCCTACGAGCAGTACTTC.

The genes are TRBV2 and TRBJ2-3, with TRBD1 matching 10 bases. The V gene end was trimmed by 4 bases and the J gene end by 4 bases; junction bases not matched to a gene: 2. CDR1 is SNHLY, CDR2 FYNNEI, per germline. CDR3 size: 14 residues. CDR3 nucleotides: TGTGCCAGCAGTGGACAGGGGGCCCCAGATACGCAGTATTTT. Translation: CASSGQGAPDTQYF.

This clonotype was recorded a few times. This rearrangement joins TRBV27 to TRBJ2-6; 8 bases are a match to TRBD1. J gave up 1 base and V 3 bases, and 2 bases lay outside the gene matches. This CDR3 is built from 16 residues. Per the germline V gene, CDR1 is MNHEY and CDR2 is SMNVEV (reference sequence). DNA for the CDR3: TGTGCCAGCAGTTTGGGACAGGTGTCTGGGGCCAACGTCCTGACTTTC. Protein product: CASSLGQVSGANVLTF.

The chain employs TRBV25-1 and TRBJ2-5, with D maybe TRBD1 (6 bases). The V end lost 3 bases, the J end lost 5 bases, and 10 bases lay between the germline ends. The germline gives CDR1 MGHDK, CDR2 SYGVNS. The CDR3 has 13 amino acids. CDR3 sequence: CASSDGQGETQYF. As DNA, the CDR3 is TGTGCCAGCAGTGATGGGCAGGGGGAGACCCAGTACTTC.

The V gene is TRBV28, the J gene TRBJ2-3; maybe TRBD1 (5 bases). Trimming shortened V by 4 bases and J by 3 bases, and 29 bases separated the two germline ends. CDR3 size: 20 residues. Per germline, CDR1 MDHEN and CDR2 SYDVKM. The CDR3, as DNA: TGTGCCAGCAGTTACGTTGCAGGGCAGGGCTACTTCGGTGGGACAGATACGCAGTATTTT. Amino acid sequence: CASSYVAGQGYFGGTDTQYF.

This clonotype was seen a handful of times. The chain links TRBV20-1 to TRBJ2-7; tentative D call: TRBD2 (6 bases). This CDR3 has 13 residues. The ends were cut back, 4 bases at V and 3 bases at J, with 13 bases in the middle. Germline V gives CDR1 DFQATT, CDR2 SNEGSKA (reference sequence). DNA for the CDR3: TGCAGTGCTATCGGGGGAAGTCGCTACGAGCAGTACTTC. Translation: CSAIGGSRYEQYF.

The chain couples TRBV29-1 to TRBJ2-4; D ambiguous. The CDR3 contains 15 residues. Trimming removed 0 bases at V and 0 bases at J, with 9 bases between. Germline V gene sequence: CDR1 SQVTM, CDR2 ANQGSEA. The CDR3 region has the DNA TGCAGCGTTGAAGATCTGAGGTTAGCCAAAAACATTCAGTACTTC. Encoded protein: CSVEDLRLAKNIQYF.

This clonotype showed up just a few times. The chain uses TRBV2 and TRBJ1-1, with a possible D match to TRBD1 (5 bases). CDR3 size: 15 residues. Germline assignment: CDR1 SNHLY and CDR2 FYNNEI. V lost 6 bases to trimming and J lost 0 bases, with 14 bases between them. Written as DNA, the CDR3 is TGTGCCAGCAGGGAGAGACAGCCCATGAACACTGAAGCTTTCTTT. Its protein is CASRERQPMNTEAFF.

This chain links TRBV7-2 with TRBJ2-3, with D possibly TRBD1 on 6 matching bases. The V end lost 4 bases, the J end lost 4 bases, and 24 bases lay between the germline ends. CDR1 is SGHTA and CDR2 is FQGNSA in the germline V gene. This CDR3 has 18 residues. The CDR3 loop is CASSSQPPARGDPDTQYF. The CDR3 DNA reads TGTGCCAGCAGCTCACAGCCGCCAGCCAGGGGAGATCCAGATACGCAGTATTTT.

V is TRBV7-2 and J is TRBJ2-3; D may correspond to TRBD1 or TRBD2 (5 bases each). This CDR3 is built from 14 residues. Trimming removed 5 bases from V and 4 bases from J, with 13 bases in between. The germline CDR1 and CDR2 sequences are SGHTA and FQGNSA. The CDR3 reads CASSPGRPPDTQYF. CDR3 nucleotide sequence: TGTGCCAGCAGCCCAGGGAGACCCCCAGATACGCAGTATTTT.

The genes are TRBV29-1 and TRBJ2-5; D not certain. V lost 4 bases to trimming and J lost 7 bases, with 16 bases between them. The length of the CDR3 is 13 residues. Looked up from germline, CDR1 is SQVTM and CDR2 is ANQGSEA. The chain's CDR3 is CSVVFSDGRTQYF. CDR3 bases: TGCAGCGTTGTATTCTCCGATGGGCGGACCCAGTACTTC.

This clonotype has only a few counts. The rearrangement joins TRBV6-5 to TRBJ2-1; the D is unclear. CDR1 MNHEY and CDR2 SVGAGI come from the germline V gene. This CDR3 is built from 15 residues. The V end lost 6 bases, the J end lost 6 bases, and 18 bases lay between the germline ends. Here the CDR3 reads CASSRSFGRTNEQFF. The CDR3 DNA is TGTGCCAGCAGCCGGTCTTTTGGAAGGACCAATGAGCAGTTCTTC.

CDR3 DNA: TGTGCCAGCAGTCCGGACGCGGTTTTCGAGCAGTACTTC. It translates to CASSPDAVFEQYF. The rearrangement joins TRBV28 to TRBJ2-7; the D is unclear. Germline V gives CDR1 MDHEN, CDR2 SYDVKM. V lost 5 bases and J 6 bases, leaving 14 bases between the germline ends. CDR3 size: 13 residues.

The J gene is TRBJ2-3, the V gene TRBV5-4; D remains ambiguous. V was trimmed by 4 bases and J by 6 bases, leaving 6 bases between them. This CDR3 is built from 11 residues. The germline CDR1 and CDR2 sequences are SGHNT and YYREEE (reference sequence). The CDR3: CASSHADTQYF. CDR3 DNA sequence: TGTGCCAGCAGCCATGCGGATACGCAGTATTTT. The full variable domain, with the rest looked up from reference TRBV5-4 and TRBJ2-3, is ETGVTQSPTHLIKTRGQQVTLRCSSQSGHNTVSWYQQALGQGPQFIFQYYREEENGRGNFPPRFSGLQFPNYSSELNVNALELDDSALYLCASSHADTQYFGPGTRLTVL.

V is TRBV6-6 and J is TRBJ2-7; the match to TRBD1 covers 9 bases. The CDR3 totals 14 residues. Per germline, CDR1 MNHNY and CDR2 SVGAGI (reference sequence). The junction had 9 bases not matched to a gene; V was cut back by 6 bases and J by 6 bases. The CDR3 sequence: CASSTGTGLSEQYF. The CDR3, as DNA: TGTGCCAGCAGCACCGGGACAGGGTTGTCCGAGCAGTACTTC.

This clonotype was seen a handful of times. The chain employs TRBV11-2 and TRBJ2-1, with 10 bases fitting TRBD2. The germline V gene has CDR1 SGHAT and CDR2 FQNNGV. With V trimmed by 3 bases and J by 5 bases, 10 bases remained unmatched. The CDR3 length is 17 residues. The CDR3 coding sequence is TGTGCCAGCAGCTTTCGGGCTAGCGGGGGTAAAAACAATGAGCAGTTCTTC. Protein product: CASSFRASGGKNNEQFF.

The rearrangement uses TRBV19 and TRBJ2-7, with D possibly matching TRBD2 (6 bases). Germline V gene lookup returns CDR1 LNHDA and CDR2 SQIVND (reference sequence). V lost 5 bases, J lost 0 bases, and 14 bases lay in between. The CDR3 spans 15 residues. The chain's CDR3 is CASSPAGGSSYEQYF. CDR3 DNA: TGTGCCAGTAGTCCCGCCGGGGGATCCTCCTACGAGCAGTACTTC.

This clonotype was seen a single time. The rearrangement links TRBV12-3 or TRBV12-4 to TRBJ2-1; 9 bases match TRBD1. The J segment lost 5 bases and the V segment lost 7 bases, leaving 12 bases of the junction unmatched. The length of the CDR3 is 16 residues. The CDR3 here is CASTPFRDRVNNEQFF. CDR3 DNA: TGTGCCAGCACCCCCTTTCGGGACAGGGTCAACAATGAGCAGTTCTTC.

CDR3 in amino acids: CASSPTSGRAGEQFF. The CDR3 DNA is TGTGCCAGCAGCCCGACTAGCGGGAGGGCCGGTGAGCAGTTCTTC. The rearrangement joins TRBV2 to TRBJ2-1; 14 bases line up with TRBD2. Losses at the gene ends were 6 bases for V and 9 bases for J; bases not matched to a gene: 7. The CDR3 loop spans 15 amino acids. Germline V gene sequence: CDR1 SNHLY, CDR2 FYNNEI.

The table lists this clonotype with a few counts. V usage is TRBV18 and J usage is TRBJ2-3, with D hard to call. The CDR3 runs 12 residues. Germline CDR1 reads KGHSH; CDR2 reads LQKENI. Trimming took 6 bases from V and 6 from J, leaving 10 bases between them. For the CDR3, the DNA is TGTGCCAGCTCCCCCTCGAGGGATACGCAGTATTTT. It specifies CASSPSRDTQYF.

This clonotype showed up just a few times. A read error may produce the germline difference seen at one junction end. V and J are TRBV12-3 or TRBV12-4 and TRBJ2-1, with 13 positions matching TRBD2. This CDR3 has 15 amino acids. Here the CDR3 DNA reads TGTGCCAGCAGTCCCGGACTAGCGGGGGCCCAAATGAATATCTTC. Protein: CASSPGLAGAQMNIF.

This clonotype turned up a few times. V usage is TRBV2 and J usage is TRBJ2-6; D is unresolved. The CDR3 is made up of 13 amino acids. In germline, CDR1 is SNHLY, CDR2 FYNNEI. The V end was cut by 4 bases, the J end by 1 base, with 2 bases between. Here the CDR3 reads CASSGSGANVLTF. Written as DNA, the CDR3 is TGTGCCAGCAGTGGGTCTGGGGCCAACGTCCTGACTTTC.

V gene TRBV29-1 combines with J gene TRBJ2-6, with D possibly being TRBD1 (5 bases). The ends were cut back, 6 bases at V and 2 bases at J, with 8 bases in the middle. There are 13 residues in the CDR3. Germline V lookup: CDR1 SQVTM, CDR2 ANQGSEA. The CDR3 is CSVGHPGANVLTF. The CDR3, as DNA: TGCAGCGTAGGACACCCTGGGGCCAACGTCCTGACTTTC.

The V gene is TRBV6-1, the J gene TRBJ1-2; weak D call: TRBD1 (5 bases). The CDR3 is made up of 13 amino acids. The V and J ends lost 6 bases and 1 base respectively, with 9 bases between them. Germline V gives CDR1 MNHNS, CDR2 SASEGT. DNA for the CDR3: TGTGCCAGCAGATTAGACAGTAACTATGGCTACACCTTC. Translating it yields CASRLDSNYGYTF.

The chain links TRBV5-4 to TRBJ2-1; the match to TRBD2 covers 7 bases. Trimming at V came to 3 bases and at J to 11 bases, leaving 5 bases not matched to a gene. CDR1 is SGHNT and CDR2 is YYREEE in the germline V gene (reference sequence). CDR3 length: 12 amino acids. DNA for the CDR3: TGTGCCAGCAGCTCAGCTAGCGGCAAGCAGTTCTTC. It translates to CASSSASGKQFF.

This clonotype was found a few times. This chain links TRBV20-1 with TRBJ2-1, with 10 bases identical to TRBD1. Germline V gene data show CDR1 as DFQATT and CDR2 as SNEGSKA (reference sequence). V lost 4 bases to trimming and J lost 4 bases; unmatched junction nucleotides: 7. The CDR3 sequence is 15 residues long. CDR3 protein: CSAIRGQGRYNEQFF. The CDR3 DNA is TGCAGTGCTATCCGGGGACAGGGGAGGTACAATGAGCAGTTCTTC.